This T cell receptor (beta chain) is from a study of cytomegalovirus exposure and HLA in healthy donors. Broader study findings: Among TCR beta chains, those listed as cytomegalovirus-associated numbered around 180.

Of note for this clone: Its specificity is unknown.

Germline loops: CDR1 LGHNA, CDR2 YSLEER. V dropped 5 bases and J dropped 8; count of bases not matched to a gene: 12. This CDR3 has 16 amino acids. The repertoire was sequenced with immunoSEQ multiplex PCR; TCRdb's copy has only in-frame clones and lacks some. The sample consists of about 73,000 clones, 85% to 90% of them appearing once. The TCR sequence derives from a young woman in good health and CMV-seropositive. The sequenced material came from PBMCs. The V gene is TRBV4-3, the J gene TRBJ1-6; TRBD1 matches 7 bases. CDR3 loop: CASSNWARGGDSPLHF. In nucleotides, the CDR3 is TGCGCCAGCAGCAATTGGGCCAGAGGGGGCGATTCACCCCTCCACTTT.